Below, one T cell receptor beta chain is given with its context. Antigen unknown. Repertoires were generated with immunoSEQ multiplex PCR, while TCRdb's copy carries only in-frame clones and drops some. Of fewer than 65,000 clones listed, 90% are singletons. The germline V gene has CDR1 LGHNA and CDR2 YSLEER. CDR3 length: 16 residues. V dropped 0 bases and J dropped 5; count of bases not matched to a gene: 8. The data stem from a study of OX40 agonist ivuxolimab in advanced cancers. Study information: With ivuxolimab, an agonistic anti-OX40 (CD134) antibody, patients were treated. Findings of the study overall: The antigens recognized by the expanded peripheral T cells, that is their antigen specificity, were not determined.

The chain recombines TRBV4-3 with TRBJ2-5; 8 bases match TRBD2. The source was CD4+ or CD8+ T cells sorted from blood, collected in a trial of the OX40 agonist ivuxolimab. This clonotype was sampled from an adult with an advanced solid tumor such as melanoma, head and neck, liver or kidney cancer. For the CDR3, the DNA is TGCGCCAGCAGCCAAGATATCGCGGGAGGCGTTGAGACCCAGTACTTC. The encoded protein is CASSQDIAGGVETQYF.